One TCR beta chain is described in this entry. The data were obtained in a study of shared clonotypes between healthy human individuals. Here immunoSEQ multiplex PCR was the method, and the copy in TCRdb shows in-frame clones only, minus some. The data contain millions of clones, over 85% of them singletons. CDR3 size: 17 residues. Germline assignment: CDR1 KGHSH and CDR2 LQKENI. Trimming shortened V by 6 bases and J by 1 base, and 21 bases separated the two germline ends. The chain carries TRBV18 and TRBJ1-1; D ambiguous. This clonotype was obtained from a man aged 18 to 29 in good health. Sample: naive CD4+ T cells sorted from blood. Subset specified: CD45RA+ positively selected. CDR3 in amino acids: CASSQFSYGGSNTEAFF. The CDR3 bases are TGTGCCAGCTCCCAATTTAGTTACGGAGGATCGAACACTGAAGCTTTCTTT.